This record looks at one T cell receptor (beta chain) sequence and its context. The antigen is undetermined. This record belongs to a study of cytomegalovirus exposure and HLA in healthy donors. Study-level findings and limits: Researchers reported in a later analysis that a missense DCLRE1C variant was tied to TCR beta V- and J-gene trimming.

This PCR relied on a set of 60 Vbeta primers and 13 Jbeta primers. Assay: immunoSEQ multiplex PCR; the TCRdb copy retains only in-frame clones and omits some. The sample holds 140,000 to 150,000 clones; over 60% are singletons and the top ten take about 3%. This CDR3 is 16 amino acids long. The V end lost 4 bases, the J end lost 2 bases, and 17 bases lay between the germline ends. Germline lookup yields CDR1 SGHRS and CDR2 YFSETQ. The receptor was derived from a man aged 35-49 years in good health and CMV-seropositive. This chain joins TRBV5-1 and TRBJ2-3, with D possibly being TRBD1 (7 bases). Sequencing was performed on PBMCs. The CDR3 reads CASSELRGVSTDTQYF. CDR3 DNA sequence: TGCGCCAGCAGCGAACTCAGGGGGGTTTCCACAGATACGCAGTATTTT.